Below, one TCR beta chain is given with its context. This entry is derived from a study of blood T cell repertoires in COVID-19. The cohort comprised adults aged 18 to 89 years residing in some 24 US areas. Cohort assignment relied on participant-reported clinical history. Source study methods: Counts of nucleated cells, estimated from reference gene primer amplification, were obtained. Clones were sequenced by immunoSEQ multiplex PCR, and TCRdb holds only the in-frame ones, with some missing. V and J calls plus clone size are reproduced from that table; the DNA served to infer D and trimming. The data hold 250,000 to 300,000 clones, with approximately 90% observed a single time. This clonotype was obtained from a woman aged 35 to 49 with acute COVID-19. The material sequenced was PBMCs or T cells enriched from blood (not recorded which).

Here the CDR3 DNA reads TGTGCAAGTCGCTTAGTATCCCAAGGGGACTATGGCTACACCTTC. The encoded protein is CASRLVSQGDYGYTF. The chain has TRBV12-2 and TRBJ1-2; the table names TRBD1, a call not compared with the DNA. TRBV12-2 is a known pseudogene. The CDR3 has 15 amino acids.